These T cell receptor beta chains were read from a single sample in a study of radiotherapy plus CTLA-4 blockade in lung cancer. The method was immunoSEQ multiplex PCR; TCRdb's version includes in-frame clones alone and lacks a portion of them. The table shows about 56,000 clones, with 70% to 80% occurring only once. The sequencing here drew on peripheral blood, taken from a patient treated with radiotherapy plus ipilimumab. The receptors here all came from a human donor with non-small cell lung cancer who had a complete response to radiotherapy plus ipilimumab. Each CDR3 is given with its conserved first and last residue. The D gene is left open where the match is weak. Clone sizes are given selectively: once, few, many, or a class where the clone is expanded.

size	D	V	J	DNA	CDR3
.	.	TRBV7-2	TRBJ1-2	TGTGCCAGCAGACGCGCCGACAGCAGCTATGGCTACACCTTC	CASRRADSSYGYTF
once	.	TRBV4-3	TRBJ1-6	TGCGCCAGCAGCCAAGATAGGTGGGGGCAACGAGGGGGTAATTCACCCCTCCACTTT	CASSQDRWGQRGGNSPLHF
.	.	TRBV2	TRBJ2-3	TGTGCCAGCAGTGCTGAGGATGATACGCAGTATTTT	CASSAEDDTQYF
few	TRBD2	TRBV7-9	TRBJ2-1	TGTGCCAGCAGCTTAGAGTCTAGCGGGACTGAGCAGTTCTTC	CASSLESSGTEQFF
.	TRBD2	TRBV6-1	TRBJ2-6	TGTGCCAGCAGTGTTGAACTAGCGGGGTCCCTCGGGGCCAACGTCCTGACTTTC	CASSVELAGSLGANVLTF
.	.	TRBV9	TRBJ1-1	TGTGCCAGCAGCGCCCTATCAGGGGCAAACACTGAAGCTTTCTTT	CASSALSGANTEAFF
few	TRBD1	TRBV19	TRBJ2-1	TGTGCCAGTCAAGGGACAGGGACATGGAATGAGCAGTTCTTC	CASQGTGTWNEQFF
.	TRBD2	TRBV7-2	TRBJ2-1	TGTGCCAGCAGCCGGGAGGCCGTCTATGAGCAGTTCTTC	CASSREAVYEQFF
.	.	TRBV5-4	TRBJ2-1	TGTGCCAGCAGCTTGGTCGGAGTTCCCAATGAGCAGTTCTTC	CASSLVGVPNEQFF
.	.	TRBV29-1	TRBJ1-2	TGCAGCGTTGAAGACATCCCCGCGTCCCAAACGTATGGCTACACCTTC	CSVEDIPASQTYGYTF
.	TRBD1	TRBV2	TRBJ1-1	TGTGCCAGCAGGGCTGATGGACAGGGGGAAGCTTTCTTT	CASRADGQGEAFF
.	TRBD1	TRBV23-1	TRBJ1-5	TGCGCCAGGGAGGGGGCCCTGGGAAAGAATCAGCCCCAGCATTTT	CAREGALGKNQPQHF
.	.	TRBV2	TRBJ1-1	TGTGCCAGCAGTGAAGGAGTGTTCTCGAGAAACACTGAAGCTTTCTTT	CASSEGVFSRNTEAFF
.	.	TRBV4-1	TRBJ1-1	TGCGCCAGCAGCCAAGATGACACCTTGAACACTGAAGCTTTCTTT	CASSQDDTLNTEAFF
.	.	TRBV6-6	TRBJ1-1	TGTGCCAGCAGTTATGCGGTATCCACTGAAGCTTTCTTT	CASSYAVSTEAFF
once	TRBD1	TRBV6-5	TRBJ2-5	TGTGCCAGCGGTAGGACAGGGAACCAAGAGACCCAGTACTTC	CASGRTGNQETQYF
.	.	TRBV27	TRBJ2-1	TGTGCCAGCAGCCCCCGTCAGGGAAGAAATGAGCAGTTCTTC	CASSPRQGRNEQFF
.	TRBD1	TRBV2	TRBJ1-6	TGTGCCAGCTGGACAGGGAAAATCTACTCCTATAATTCACCCCTCCACTTT	CASWTGKIYSYNSPLHF
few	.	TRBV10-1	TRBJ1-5	TGCGCCAGCAGTGAGCAATTGAATCAGCCCCAGCATTTT	CASSEQLNQPQHF
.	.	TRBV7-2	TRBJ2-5	TGTGCCAGCAGCTTAGTTCTAGCTGGGCAGACCCAGTACTTC	CASSLVLAGQTQYF
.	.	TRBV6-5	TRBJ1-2	TGTGCCAGCAGCCTCGGGGAGGCAGGAAGGCATGGCTACACCTTC	CASSLGEAGRHGYTF
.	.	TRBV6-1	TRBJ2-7	TGTGCCAGCAGTGAAGTTGGGACACACGAGCAGTACTTC	CASSEVGTHEQYF
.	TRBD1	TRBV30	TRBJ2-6	TGTGCCTGGAGTCCAGGGACAGGTTACTCTGGGGCCAACGTCCTGACTTTC	CAWSPGTGYSGANVLTF
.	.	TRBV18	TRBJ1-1	TGTGCCAGCTCACCGTCCGTGACAGGGAACACTGAAGCTTTCTTT	CASSPSVTGNTEAFF
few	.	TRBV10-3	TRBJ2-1	TGTGCCATCAGGGGGCGGCAGGGAATGGACAATGAGCAGTTCTTC	CAIRGRQGMDNEQFF
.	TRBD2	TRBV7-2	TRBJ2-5	TGTGCCAGCAGCCCGGGACTAGCGGGGGACCAAGAGACCCAGTACTTC	CASSPGLAGDQETQYF
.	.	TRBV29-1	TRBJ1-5	TGCAGCGTCCAGGAAAATAGCAATCAGCCCCAGCATTTT	CSVQENSNQPQHF
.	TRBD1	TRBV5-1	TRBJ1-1	TGCGCCAGCAGCTCACAGGGGACTGAAGCTTTCTTT	CASSSQGTEAFF
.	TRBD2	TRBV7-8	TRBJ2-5	TGTGCCAGCAGCCAACCTATAAGCGGGAGAGGGGAGACCCAGTACTTC	CASSQPISGRGETQYF
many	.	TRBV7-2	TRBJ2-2	TGTGCCAGCAGCTCTACAGGGACCGGGGAGCTGTTTTTT	CASSSTGTGELFF
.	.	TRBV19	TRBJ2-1	TGTGCCAGTAGTATAGGGGGCGGGGTCTACAATGAGCAGTTCTTC	CASSIGGGVYNEQFF
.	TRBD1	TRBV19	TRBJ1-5	TGTGCCAGTAGTATCCTTCCACTCGGACAGGTCAATCAGCCCCAGCATTTT	CASSILPLGQVNQPQHF
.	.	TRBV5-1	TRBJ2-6	TGCGCCAGCTATGGGGCACCCACTGGGGCCAACGTCCTGACTTTC	CASYGAPTGANVLTF
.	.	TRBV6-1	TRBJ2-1	TGTGCCAGCCTGGAAAGAGGGGGCTACAATGAGCAGTTCTTC	CASLERGGYNEQFF
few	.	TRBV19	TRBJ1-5	TGTGCCAGTAGTATTTGGGGCAGGGAGGGTCAGCCCCAGCATTTT	CASSIWGREGQPQHF
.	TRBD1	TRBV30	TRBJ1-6	TGTGCCTGGAGGTTGGGACAGGGGCTTTTCCTGAGCTCCTATAATTCACCCCTCCACTTT	CAWRLGQGLFLSSYNSPLHF
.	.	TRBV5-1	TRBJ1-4	TGCGCCAGCAGCTCCTCCGGGACTCTTTCAACTAATGAAAAACTGTTTTTT	CASSSSGTLSTNEKLFF
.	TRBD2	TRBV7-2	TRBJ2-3	TGTGCCAGCAGCCGCGGGTTAAGCGGGATAAGCACAGATACGCAGTATTTT	CASSRGLSGISTDTQYF